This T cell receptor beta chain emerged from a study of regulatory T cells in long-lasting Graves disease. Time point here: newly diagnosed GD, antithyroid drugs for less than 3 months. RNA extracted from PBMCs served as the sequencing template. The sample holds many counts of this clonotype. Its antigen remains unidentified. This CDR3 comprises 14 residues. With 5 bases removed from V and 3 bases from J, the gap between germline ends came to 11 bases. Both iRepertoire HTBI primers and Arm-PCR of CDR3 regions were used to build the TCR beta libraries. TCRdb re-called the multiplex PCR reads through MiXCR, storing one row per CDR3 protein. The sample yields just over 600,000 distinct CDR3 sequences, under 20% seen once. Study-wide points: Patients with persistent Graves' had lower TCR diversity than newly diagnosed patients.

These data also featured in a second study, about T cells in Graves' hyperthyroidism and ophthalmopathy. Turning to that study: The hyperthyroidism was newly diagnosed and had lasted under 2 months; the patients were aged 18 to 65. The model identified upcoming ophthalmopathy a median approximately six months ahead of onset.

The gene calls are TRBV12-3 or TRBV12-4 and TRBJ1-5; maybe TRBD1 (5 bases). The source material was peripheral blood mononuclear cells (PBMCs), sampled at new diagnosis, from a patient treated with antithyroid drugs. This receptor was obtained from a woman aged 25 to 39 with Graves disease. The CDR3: CASSPDSINQPQHF. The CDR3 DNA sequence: TGTGCCAGCAGTCCCGACAGTATCAATCAGCCCCAGCATTTT.